This T cell receptor beta chain was sequenced during a study of blood T cell repertoires in COVID-19 (dated by TCRdb to the early 2020s). For the study in its entirety: Samples from collaborators originated in the United States, Italy and Spain and spanned both the acute and convalescent phases of COVID-19. The material from the prospective study consisted of cDNA or gDNA derived from T cells, B-cell-depleted T cells, or PBMCs. Deeply sampled blood TCRbeta repertoires from subjects exposed to, actively infected with, or recovered from COVID-19 were included in the dataset. The repertoires were released in a freely available public database meant as a resource for research on the immune response to SARS-CoV-2. Samples were obtained from the ongoing ImmuneRACE study (first 160 participants) and from approximately 1,200 subjects provided by 6 global collaborators. Sample metadata almost always included a de-identified subject ID, COVID-19 status, age in years and sex. Where available, HLA class I and class II types were taken from metadata supplied by the sample provider and were not determined by assay-based typing.

CDR1 and CDR2 (SGHDN, FVKESK) derive from the germline V gene. V sheds 5 bases and J sheds 4 bases, leaving 17 bases between their ends. Inclusive of the bounding cysteine and phenylalanine, the CDR3 is 15 residues long. Solely the CDR3 DNA is kept, with 45 bases framed from the first base. The collaborating institutions used their own protocols to collect whole blood in K2EDTA tubes. For TCRbeta analysis, collaborators shipped samples as frozen whole blood, isolated PBMCs, or DNA extracted from either of those sample types. On the study overall, not on this receptor specifically: The amount of clinical and demographic metadata varied by source and participant and was provided uncurated.

TCRbeta CDR3 regions were amplified from genomic DNA by means of the immunoSEQ Assay, a bias-controlled multiplex PCR. The original methods were these. The number of nucleated cells in each sample was estimated by amplification of reference gene primers within the assay. Sequence reads were collapsed and filtered to measure the absolute abundance of every unique TCRbeta CDR3 rearrangement. For each sample, productive Simpson clonality was calculated as the square root of Simpson's diversity index over productive rearrangements. The immuneACCESS repertoire file appears here via TCRdb, limited to in-frame rearrangements. These files lack a portion of the clones; in checked studies, under half of the deficit traces to unresolved V genes, and the cause of the others is not known. That table gives V, J and clone size, and the DNA gave D and trimming. This sample lists 190,000 or so clones; 78% were detected once. Jointly, the top ten make up approximately 2.9% of the sample.

This clone was seen just once. Its binding antigen is unknown. Per-base qualities were not stored, and no clone one base away is much larger. The sequencing input was peripheral blood. The chain is made from TRBV14 and TRBJ2-5; TRBD2 could be the D gene, as 6 bases match. The TCR comes from a woman aged 80 or older with active or convalescent COVID-19. Here is the DNA: TGTGCCAGCAGCGAGGGACTCATTGGGGGAGAGACCCAGTACTTC. Its translation is CASSEGLIGGETQYF.